This T cell receptor beta chain was found in a study of T cell repertoires in cytomegalovirus infection. CDR1 is SGHAT, CDR2 FQNNGV, per germline. The V gene lost 2 bases and the J gene lost 1 base, with 8 bases spanning the gap. CDR3 length: 14 amino acids. TCRdb used MiXCR to reprocess the reads, holding one entry per CDR3 protein. Of roughly 500,000 distinct CDR3 sequences listed, roughly 12% are singletons. The V and J genes are TRBV11-2 and TRBJ1-1; no definite D call. Sequenced: PBMCs. This TCR was recovered from a human donor in good health (CMV status not recorded). Some clones in this sample may be carry-over from other donors' samples. Here the CDR3 reads CASSLSNGNTEAFF. CDR3 nucleotides: TGTGCCAGCAGCTTAAGTAATGGGAACACTGAAGCTTTCTTT.